This T cell receptor beta chain was captured by sequencing in a study of T-cell memory formation after mild COVID-19. Broader study findings: A subset of responding clones appeared in pre-infection memory, suggesting cross-reactive memory joined.

5'RACE with constant-segment primers built TCRalpha and TCRbeta cDNA libraries with UMIs. TCRdb reprocessed the 5' RACE reads with MiXCR, giving one entry per CDR3 protein. The table includes just under 550,000 distinct CDR3 sequences, roughly 22% detected once. Details on this clonotype: As yet, its antigen is unknown.

V dropped 5 bases and J dropped 6; count of bases not matched to a gene: 3. Germline-derived CDR1 and CDR2 are SQVTM and ANQGSEA. The CDR3 extends over 13 amino acids. Sample: PBMCs or a T cell subset sorted from them (not recorded which). The clonotype comes from an adult woman who had mild COVID-19 (a few samples of this study predate the infection). Cell type and time point are not known. The chain combines TRBV29-1 with TRBJ2-1, with 11 bases lining up with TRBD1. For the CDR3, the DNA is TGCAGCGTTCTGGGACAGGGGGGCAATGAGCAGTTCTTC. This sequence encodes CSVLGQGGNEQFF.